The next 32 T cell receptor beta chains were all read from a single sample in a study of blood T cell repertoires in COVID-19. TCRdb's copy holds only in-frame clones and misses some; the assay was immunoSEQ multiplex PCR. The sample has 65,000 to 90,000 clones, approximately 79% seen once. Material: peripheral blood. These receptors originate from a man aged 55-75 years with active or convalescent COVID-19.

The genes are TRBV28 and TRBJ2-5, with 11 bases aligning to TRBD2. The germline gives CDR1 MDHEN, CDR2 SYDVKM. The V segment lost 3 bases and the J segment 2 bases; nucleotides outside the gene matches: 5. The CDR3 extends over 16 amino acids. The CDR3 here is CASSFYWTSGQETQYF. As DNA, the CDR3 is TGTGCCAGCAGTTTTTATTGGACTAGCGGGCAAGAGACCCAGTACTTC. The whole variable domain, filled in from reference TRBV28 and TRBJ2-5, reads DVKVTQSSRYLVKRTGEKVFLECVQDMDHENMFWYRQDPGLGLRLIYFSYDVKMKEKGDIPEGYSVSREKKERFSLILESASTNQTSMYLCASSFYWTSGQETQYFGPGTRLLVL.

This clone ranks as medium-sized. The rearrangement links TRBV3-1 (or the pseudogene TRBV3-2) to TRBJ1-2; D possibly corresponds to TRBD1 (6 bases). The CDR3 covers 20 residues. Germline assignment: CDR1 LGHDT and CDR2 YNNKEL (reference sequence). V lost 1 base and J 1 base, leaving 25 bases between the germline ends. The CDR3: CASSQGTAGQLYLINYGYTF. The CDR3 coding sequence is TGTGCCAGCAGCCAAGGGACCGCCGGACAGCTATACTTAATTAACTATGGCTACACCTTC.

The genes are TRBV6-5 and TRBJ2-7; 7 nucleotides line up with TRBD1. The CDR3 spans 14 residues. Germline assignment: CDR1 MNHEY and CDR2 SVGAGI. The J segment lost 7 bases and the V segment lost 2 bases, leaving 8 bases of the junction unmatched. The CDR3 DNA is TGTGCCAGCAGTTACCCTGACAGGGATGGAGAGCAGTACTTC. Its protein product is CASSYPDRDGEQYF.

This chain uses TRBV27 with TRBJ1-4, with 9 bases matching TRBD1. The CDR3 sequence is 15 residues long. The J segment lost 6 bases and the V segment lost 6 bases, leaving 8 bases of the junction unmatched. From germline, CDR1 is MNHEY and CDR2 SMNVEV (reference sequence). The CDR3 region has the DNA TGTGCCAGCAGAAGACAGGGGGAGTTGCATGAAAAACTGTTTTTT. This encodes CASRRQGELHEKLFF.

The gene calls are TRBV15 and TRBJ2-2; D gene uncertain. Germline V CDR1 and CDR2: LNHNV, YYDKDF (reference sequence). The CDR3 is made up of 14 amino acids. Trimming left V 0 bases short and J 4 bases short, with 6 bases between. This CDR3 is CATSRDPLTGELFF. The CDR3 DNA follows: TGTGCCACCAGCAGAGATCCCCTCACCGGGGAGCTGTTTTTT.

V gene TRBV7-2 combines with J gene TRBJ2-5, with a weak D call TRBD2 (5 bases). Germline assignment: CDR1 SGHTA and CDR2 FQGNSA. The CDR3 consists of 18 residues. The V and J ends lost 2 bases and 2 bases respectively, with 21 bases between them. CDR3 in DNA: TGTGCCAGCAGCTTAAGACCGTCGGTCGGGGAGAATCAAGAGACCCAGTACTTC. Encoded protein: CASSLRPSVGENQETQYF.

CDR3 DNA sequence: TGTGCCAGCAGTTTATCGGGACAAATCCAAGAGACCCAGTACTTC. It encodes CASSLSGQIQETQYF. V gene TRBV28 combines with J gene TRBJ2-5, with TRBD1 as a possible D gene (6 bases). In germline, CDR1 is MDHEN, CDR2 SYDVKM. V shed 1 base and J shed 1 base, with 10 bases lying between them. The CDR3 totals 15 residues.

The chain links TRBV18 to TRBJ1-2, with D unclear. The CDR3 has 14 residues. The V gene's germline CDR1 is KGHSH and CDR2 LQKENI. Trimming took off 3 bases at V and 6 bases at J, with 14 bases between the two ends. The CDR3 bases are TGTGCCAGCTCACCGGTCCTCGTCAGTGATGGCTACACCTTC. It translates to CASSPVLVSDGYTF.

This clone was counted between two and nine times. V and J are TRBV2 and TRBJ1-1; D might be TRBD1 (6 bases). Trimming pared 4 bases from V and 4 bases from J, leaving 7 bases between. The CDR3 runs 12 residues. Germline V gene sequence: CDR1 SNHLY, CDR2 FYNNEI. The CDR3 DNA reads TGTGCCAGCAGTGGGACAGTCACTGAAGCTTTCTTT. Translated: CASSGTVTEAFF. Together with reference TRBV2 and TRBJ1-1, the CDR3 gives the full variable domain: EPEVTQTPSHQVTQMGQEVILRCVPISNHLYFYWYRQILGQKVEFLVSFYNNEISEKSEIFDDQFSVERPDGSNFTLKIRSTKLEDSAMYFCASSGTVTEAFFGQGTRLTVV.

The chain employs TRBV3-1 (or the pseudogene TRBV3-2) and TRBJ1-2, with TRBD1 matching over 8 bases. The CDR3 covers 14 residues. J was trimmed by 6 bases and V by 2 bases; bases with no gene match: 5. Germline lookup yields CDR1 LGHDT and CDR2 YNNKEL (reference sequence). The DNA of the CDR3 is TGTGCCAGCAGCCAACTCCAGGGGGCACATGGCTACACCTTC. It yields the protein CASSQLQGAHGYTF.

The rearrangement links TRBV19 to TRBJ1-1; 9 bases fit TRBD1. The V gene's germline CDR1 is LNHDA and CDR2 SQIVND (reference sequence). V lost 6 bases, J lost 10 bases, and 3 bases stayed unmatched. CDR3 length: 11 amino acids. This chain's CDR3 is CASRQGAAAFF. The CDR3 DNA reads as TGTGCCAGTAGACAGGGGGCTGCAGCTTTCTTT.

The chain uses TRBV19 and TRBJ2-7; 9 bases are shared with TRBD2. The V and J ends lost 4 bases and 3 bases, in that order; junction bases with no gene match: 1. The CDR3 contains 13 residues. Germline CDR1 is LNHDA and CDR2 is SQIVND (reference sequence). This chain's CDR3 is CASSTSGDYEQYF. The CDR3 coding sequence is TGTGCCAGTAGTACTAGCGGGGACTACGAGCAGTACTTC.

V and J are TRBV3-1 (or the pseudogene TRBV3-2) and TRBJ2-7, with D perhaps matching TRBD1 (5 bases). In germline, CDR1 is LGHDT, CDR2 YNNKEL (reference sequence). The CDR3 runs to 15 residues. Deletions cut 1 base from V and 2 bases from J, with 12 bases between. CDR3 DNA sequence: TGTGCCAGCAGCCAAGTAGTTACAGGCACCTACGAGCAGTACTTC. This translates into CASSQVVTGTYEQYF.

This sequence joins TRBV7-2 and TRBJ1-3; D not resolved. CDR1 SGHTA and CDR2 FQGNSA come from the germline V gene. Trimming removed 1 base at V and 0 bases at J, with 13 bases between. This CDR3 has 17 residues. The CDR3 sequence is CASSLDFGHFSGNTIYF. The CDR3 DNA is TGTGCCAGCAGCTTAGATTTTGGGCATTTCTCTGGAAACACCATATATTTT.

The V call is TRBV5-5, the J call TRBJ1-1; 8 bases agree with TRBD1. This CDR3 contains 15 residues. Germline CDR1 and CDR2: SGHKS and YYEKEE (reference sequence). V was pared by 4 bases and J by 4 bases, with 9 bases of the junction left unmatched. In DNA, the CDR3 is TGTGCCAGCAGCCCCCGGACAGGGAGATCCACTGAAGCTTTCTTT. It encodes CASSPRTGRSTEAFF.

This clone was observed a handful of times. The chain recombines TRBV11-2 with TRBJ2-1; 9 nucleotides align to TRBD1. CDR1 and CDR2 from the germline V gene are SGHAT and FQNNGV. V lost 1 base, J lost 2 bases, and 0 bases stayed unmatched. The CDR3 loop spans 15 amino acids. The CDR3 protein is CASSLGTGAYNEQFF. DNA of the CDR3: TGTGCCAGCAGCTTAGGGACAGGGGCCTACAATGAGCAGTTCTTC.

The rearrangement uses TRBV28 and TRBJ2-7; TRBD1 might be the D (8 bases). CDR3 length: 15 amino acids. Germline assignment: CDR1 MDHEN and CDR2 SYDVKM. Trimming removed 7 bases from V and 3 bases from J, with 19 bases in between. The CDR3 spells CASTVGGTGNYEQYF. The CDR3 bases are TGTGCCAGCACCGTCGGGGGGACAGGCAACTACGAGCAGTACTTC.

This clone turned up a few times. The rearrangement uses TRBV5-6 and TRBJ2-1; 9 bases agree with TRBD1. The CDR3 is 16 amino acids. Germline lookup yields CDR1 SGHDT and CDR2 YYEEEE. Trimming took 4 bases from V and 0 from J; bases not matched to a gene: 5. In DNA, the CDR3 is TGTGCCAGCAGCCCCGGGACAGGGAGCTCCTACAATGAGCAGTTCTTC. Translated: CASSPGTGSSYNEQFF.

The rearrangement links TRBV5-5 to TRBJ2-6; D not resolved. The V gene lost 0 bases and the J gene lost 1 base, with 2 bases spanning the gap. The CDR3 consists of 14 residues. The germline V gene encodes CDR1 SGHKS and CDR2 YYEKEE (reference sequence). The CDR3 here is CASSLASGANVLTF. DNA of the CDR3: TGTGCCAGCAGCTTGGCGTCTGGGGCCAACGTCCTGACTTTC.

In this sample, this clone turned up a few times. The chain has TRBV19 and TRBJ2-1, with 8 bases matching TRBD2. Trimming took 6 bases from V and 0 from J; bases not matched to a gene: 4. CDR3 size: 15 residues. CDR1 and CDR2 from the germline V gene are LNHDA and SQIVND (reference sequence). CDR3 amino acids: CASRRGESSYNEQFF. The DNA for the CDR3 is TGTGCCAGTAGGCGGGGGGAATCCTCCTACAATGAGCAGTTCTTC. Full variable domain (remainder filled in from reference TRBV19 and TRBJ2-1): DGGITQSPKYLFRKEGQNVTLSCEQNLNHDAMYWYRQDPGQGLRLIYYSQIVNDFQKGDIAEGYSVSREKKESFPLTVTSAQKNPTAFYLCASRRGESSYNEQFFGPGTRLTVL.

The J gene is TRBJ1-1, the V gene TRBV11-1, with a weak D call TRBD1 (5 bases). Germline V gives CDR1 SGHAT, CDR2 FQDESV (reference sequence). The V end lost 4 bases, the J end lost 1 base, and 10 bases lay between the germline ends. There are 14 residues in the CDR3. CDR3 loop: CASSSPRGNTEAFF. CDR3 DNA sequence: TGTGCCAGCAGCTCCCCTAGGGGGAACACTGAAGCTTTCTTT.

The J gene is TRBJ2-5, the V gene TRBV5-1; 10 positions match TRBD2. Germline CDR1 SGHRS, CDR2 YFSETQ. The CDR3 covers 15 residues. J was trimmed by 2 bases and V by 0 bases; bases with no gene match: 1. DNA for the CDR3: TGCGCCAGCAGCTTGGCAGCGGGGGGGCAAGAGACCCAGTACTTC. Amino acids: CASSLAAGGQETQYF.

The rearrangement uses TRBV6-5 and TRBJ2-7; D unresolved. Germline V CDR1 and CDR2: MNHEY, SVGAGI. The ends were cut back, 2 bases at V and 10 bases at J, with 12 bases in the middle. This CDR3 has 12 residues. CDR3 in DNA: TGTGCCAGCAGTTACGATTCGGTGACTCAGTACTTC. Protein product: CASSYDSVTQYF.

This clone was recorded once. The CDR3 reads CASSELHRETQYF. The CDR3, as DNA: TGTGCCAGCAGTGAATTGCACAGAGAGACCCAGTACTTC. The chain recombines TRBV2 with TRBJ2-5; D gene uncertain. This CDR3 is built from 13 residues. Trimming left V 2 bases short and J 4 bases short, with 8 bases between. CDR1 is SNHLY and CDR2 is FYNNEI in the germline V gene.

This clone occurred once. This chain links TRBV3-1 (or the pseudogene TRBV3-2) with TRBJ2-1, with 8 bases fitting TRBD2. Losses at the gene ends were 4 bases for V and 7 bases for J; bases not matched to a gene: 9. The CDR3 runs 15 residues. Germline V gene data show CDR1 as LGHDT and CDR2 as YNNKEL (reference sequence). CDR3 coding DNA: TGTGCCAGCAGCCTCTTAGCGGGGAATCGGAATGAGCAGTTCTTC. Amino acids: CASSLLAGNRNEQFF.

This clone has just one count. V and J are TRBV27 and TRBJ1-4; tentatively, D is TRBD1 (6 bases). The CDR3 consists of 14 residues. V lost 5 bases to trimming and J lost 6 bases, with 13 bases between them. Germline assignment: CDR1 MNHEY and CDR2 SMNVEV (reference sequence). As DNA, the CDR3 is TGTGCCAGCAGTATAACAGGGAAGGATGAAAAACTGTTTTTT. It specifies CASSITGKDEKLFF.

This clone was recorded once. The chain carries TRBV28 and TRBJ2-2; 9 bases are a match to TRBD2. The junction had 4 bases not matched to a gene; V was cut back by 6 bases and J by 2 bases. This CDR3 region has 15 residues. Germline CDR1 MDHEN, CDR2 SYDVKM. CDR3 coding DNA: TGTGCCAGCAGAAAAGCGGGGGGTAACACCGGGGAGCTGTTTTTT. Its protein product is CASRKAGGNTGELFF.

The CDR3 sequence is CASSISQGGSPLHF. The CDR3 coding sequence is TGTGCCAGTAGTATATCCCAGGGTGGCTCACCCCTCCACTTT. The rearrangement uses TRBV19 and TRBJ1-6; weak D call: TRBD1 (5 bases). Germline V lookup: CDR1 LNHDA, CDR2 SQIVND (reference sequence). This CDR3 has 14 amino acids. V was clipped by 2 bases and J by 10 bases, with 12 bases between them.

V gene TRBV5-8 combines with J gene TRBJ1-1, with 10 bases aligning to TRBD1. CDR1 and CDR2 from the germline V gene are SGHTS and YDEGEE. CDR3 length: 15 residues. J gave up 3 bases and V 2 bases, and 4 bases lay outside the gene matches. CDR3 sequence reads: CASSFDGQGDTEAFF. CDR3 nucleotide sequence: TGTGCCAGCAGCTTCGATGGACAGGGGGACACTGAAGCTTTCTTT.

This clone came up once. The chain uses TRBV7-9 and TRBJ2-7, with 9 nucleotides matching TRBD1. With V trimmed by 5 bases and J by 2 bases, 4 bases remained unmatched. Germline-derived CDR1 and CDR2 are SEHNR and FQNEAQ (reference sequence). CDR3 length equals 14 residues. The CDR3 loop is CASSPRDRAYEQYF. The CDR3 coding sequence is TGTGCCAGCAGCCCCCGGGACAGGGCCTACGAGCAGTACTTC.

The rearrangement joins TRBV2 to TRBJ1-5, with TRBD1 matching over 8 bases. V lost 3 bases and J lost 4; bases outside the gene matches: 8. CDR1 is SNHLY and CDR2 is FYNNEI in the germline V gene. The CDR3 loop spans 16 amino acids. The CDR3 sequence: CASSDSLDRDNQPQHF. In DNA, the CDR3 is TGTGCCAGCAGTGATTCCCTGGACAGGGATAATCAGCCCCAGCATTTT.

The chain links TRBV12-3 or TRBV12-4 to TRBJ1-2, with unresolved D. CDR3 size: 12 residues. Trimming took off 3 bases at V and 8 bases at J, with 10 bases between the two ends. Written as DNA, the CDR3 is TGTGCCAGCAGTTTCGGAGCAGCGGGCTACACCTTC. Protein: CASSFGAAGYTF.